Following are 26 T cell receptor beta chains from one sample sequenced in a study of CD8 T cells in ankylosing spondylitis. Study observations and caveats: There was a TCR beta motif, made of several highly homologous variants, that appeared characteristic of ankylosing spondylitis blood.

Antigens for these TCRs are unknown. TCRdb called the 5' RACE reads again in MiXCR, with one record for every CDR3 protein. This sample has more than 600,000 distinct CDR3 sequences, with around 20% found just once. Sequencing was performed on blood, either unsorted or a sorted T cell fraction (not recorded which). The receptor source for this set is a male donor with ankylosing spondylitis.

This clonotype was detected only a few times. As DNA, the CDR3 is TGTGCCAGCTCACCACAACCGGGGGGGGTCAATGAGCAGTTCTTC. Its protein is CASSPQPGGVNEQFF. This chain connects TRBV18 to TRBJ2-1, with 8 bases aligning to TRBD2. CDR3 length equals 15 residues. The J segment lost 6 bases and the V segment lost 1 base, leaving 5 bases of the junction unmatched. Germline CDR1 and CDR2: KGHSH and LQKENI. Supplemented by reference TRBV18 and TRBJ2-1, the full variable domain reads NAGVMQNPRHLVRRRGQEARLRCSPMKGHSHVYWYRQLPEEGLKFMVYLQKENIIDESGMPKERFSAEFPKEGPSILRIQQVVRGDSAAYFCASSPQPGGVNEQFFGPGTRLTVL.

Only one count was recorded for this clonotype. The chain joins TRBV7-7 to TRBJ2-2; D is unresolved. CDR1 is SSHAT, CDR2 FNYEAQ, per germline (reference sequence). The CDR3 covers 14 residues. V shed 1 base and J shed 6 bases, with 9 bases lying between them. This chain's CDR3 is CASSLDSLSGELFF. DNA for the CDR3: TGTGCCAGCAGCTTAGATTCCCTGTCCGGGGAGCTGTTTTTT.

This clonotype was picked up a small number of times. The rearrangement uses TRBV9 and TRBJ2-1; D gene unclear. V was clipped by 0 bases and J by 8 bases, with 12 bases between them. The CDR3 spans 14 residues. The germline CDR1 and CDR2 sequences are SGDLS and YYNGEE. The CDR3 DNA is TGTGCCAGCAGCGTAGGCCGACCGCTCGATGAGCAGTTCTTC. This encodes CASSVGRPLDEQFF.

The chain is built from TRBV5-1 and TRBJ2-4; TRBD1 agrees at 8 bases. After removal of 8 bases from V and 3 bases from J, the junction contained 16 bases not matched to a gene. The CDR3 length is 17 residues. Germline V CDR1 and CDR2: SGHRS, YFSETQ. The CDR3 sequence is CASNPGEAGGGKNIQYF. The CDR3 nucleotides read TGCGCCAGTAACCCCGGGGAGGCAGGGGGCGGCAAAAACATTCAGTACTTC.

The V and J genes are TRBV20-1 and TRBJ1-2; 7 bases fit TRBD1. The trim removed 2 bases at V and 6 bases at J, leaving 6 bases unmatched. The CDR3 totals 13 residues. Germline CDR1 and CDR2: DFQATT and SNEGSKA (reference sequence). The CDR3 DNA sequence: TGCAGTGCTAGAACCGACAGGGACAATGGCTACACCTTC. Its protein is CSARTDRDNGYTF.

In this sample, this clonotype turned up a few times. The CDR3 sequence is CAWSDRNTEAFF. For the CDR3, the DNA is TGTGCCTGGAGCGACAGGAACACTGAAGCTTTCTTT. This rearrangement joins TRBV30 to TRBJ1-1; weak D call: TRBD1 (5 bases). Germline V CDR1 and CDR2: GTSNPN, SVGIG (reference sequence). V was trimmed by 3 bases and J by 1 base, leaving 6 bases between them. The CDR3 contains 12 residues.

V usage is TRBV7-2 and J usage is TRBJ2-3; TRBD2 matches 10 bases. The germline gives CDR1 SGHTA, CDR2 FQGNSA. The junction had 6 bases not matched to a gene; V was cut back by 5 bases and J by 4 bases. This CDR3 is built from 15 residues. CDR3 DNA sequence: TGTGCCAGCAGCCTTCTAGCGGGAGTGGCAGATACGCAGTATTTT. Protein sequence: CASSLLAGVADTQYF. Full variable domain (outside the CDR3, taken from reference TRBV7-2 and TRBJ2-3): GAGVSQSPSNKVTEKGKDVELRCDPISGHTALYWYRQSLGQGLEFLIYFQGNSAPDKSGLPSDRFSAERTGGSVSTLTIQRTQQEDSAVYLCASSLLAGVADTQYFGPGTRLTVL.

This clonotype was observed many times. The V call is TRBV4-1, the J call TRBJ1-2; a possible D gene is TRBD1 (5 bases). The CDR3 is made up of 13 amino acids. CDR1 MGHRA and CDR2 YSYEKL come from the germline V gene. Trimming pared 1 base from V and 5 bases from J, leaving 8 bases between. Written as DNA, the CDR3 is TGCGCCAGCAGCCAAGCAGGGCCGTATGGCTACACCTTC. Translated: CASSQAGPYGYTF.

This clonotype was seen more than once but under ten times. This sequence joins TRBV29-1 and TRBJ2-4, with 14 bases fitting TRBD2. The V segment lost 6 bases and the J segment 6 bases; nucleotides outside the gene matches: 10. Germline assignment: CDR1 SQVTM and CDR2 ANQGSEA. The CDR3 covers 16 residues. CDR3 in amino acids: CSVLGLAGGFVNIQYF. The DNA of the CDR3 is TGCAGCGTCCTAGGACTAGCGGGAGGTTTTGTAAACATTCAGTACTTC.

This CDR3 reads CAISTSGLTGELFF. The CDR3 DNA reads as TGTGCCATCAGCACTAGCGGCCTCACCGGGGAGCTGTTTTTT. This chain links TRBV10-3 with TRBJ2-2; 8 nucleotides align to TRBD2. V shed 6 bases and J 4 bases; nucleotides not matched to a gene: 4. The germline V gene has CDR1 ENHRY and CDR2 SYGVKD. CDR3 length: 14 amino acids.

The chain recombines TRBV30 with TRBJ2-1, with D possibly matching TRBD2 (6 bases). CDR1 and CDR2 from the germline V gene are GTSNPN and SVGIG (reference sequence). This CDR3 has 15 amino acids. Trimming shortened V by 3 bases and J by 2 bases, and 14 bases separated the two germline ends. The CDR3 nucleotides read TGTGCCTGGAGAGAACCAAGCGGGCCCTACAATGAGCAGTTCTTC. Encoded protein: CAWREPSGPYNEQFF.

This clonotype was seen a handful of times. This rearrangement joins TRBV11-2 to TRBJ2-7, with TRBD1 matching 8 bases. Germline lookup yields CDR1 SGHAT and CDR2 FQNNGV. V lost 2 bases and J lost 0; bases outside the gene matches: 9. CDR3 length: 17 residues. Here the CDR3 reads CASSLMTGQALSYEQYF. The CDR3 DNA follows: TGTGCCAGCAGCTTAATGACGGGACAGGCTCTCTCCTACGAGCAGTACTTC. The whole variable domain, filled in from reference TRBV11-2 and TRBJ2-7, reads EAGVAQSPRYKIIEKRQSVAFWCNPISGHATLYWYQQILGQGPKLLIQFQNNGVVDDSQLPKDRFSAERLKGVDSTLKIQPAKLEDSAVYLCASSLMTGQALSYEQYFGPGTRLTVT.

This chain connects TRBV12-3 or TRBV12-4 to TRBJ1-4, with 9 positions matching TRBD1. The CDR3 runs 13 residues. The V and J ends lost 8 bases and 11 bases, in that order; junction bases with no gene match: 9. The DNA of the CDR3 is TGTGCCAGCCTCGAGGACAGGGGAGGCAAACTGTTTTTT. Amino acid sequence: CASLEDRGGKLFF.

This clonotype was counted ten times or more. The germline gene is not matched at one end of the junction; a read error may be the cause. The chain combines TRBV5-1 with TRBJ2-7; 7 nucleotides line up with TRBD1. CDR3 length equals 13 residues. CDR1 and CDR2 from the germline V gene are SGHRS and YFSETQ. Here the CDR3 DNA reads TGTGCCAGCAGTTCGGGACAGACCTACGAGCAGTACTTC. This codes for CASSSGQTYEQYF.

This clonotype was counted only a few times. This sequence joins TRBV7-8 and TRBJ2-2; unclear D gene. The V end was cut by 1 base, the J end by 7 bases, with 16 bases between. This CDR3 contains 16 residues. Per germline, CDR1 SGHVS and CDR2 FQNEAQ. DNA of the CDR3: TGTGCCAGCAGCTTAGACGCCGGGCCCCTAAACGGGGAGCTGTTTTTT. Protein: CASSLDAGPLNGELFF. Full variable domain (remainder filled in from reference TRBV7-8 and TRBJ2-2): GAGVSQSPRYKVAKRGQDVALRCDPISGHVSLFWYQQALGQGPEFLTYFQNEAQLDKSGLPSDRFFAERPEGSVSTLKIQRTQQEDSAVYLCASSLDAGPLNGELFFGEGSRLTVL.

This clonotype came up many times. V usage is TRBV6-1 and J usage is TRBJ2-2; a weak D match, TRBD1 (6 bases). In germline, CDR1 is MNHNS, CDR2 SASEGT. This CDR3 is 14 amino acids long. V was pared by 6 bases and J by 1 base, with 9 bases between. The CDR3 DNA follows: TGTGCCAGCAGGGACAGTTTGAACACCGGGGAGCTGTTTTTT. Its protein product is CASRDSLNTGELFF.

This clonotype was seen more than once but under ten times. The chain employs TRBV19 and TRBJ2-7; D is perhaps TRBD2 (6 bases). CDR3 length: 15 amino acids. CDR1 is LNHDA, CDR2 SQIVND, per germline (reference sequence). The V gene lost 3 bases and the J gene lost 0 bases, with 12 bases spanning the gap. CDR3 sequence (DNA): TGTGCCAGTAGTATCGGGGGTTCAGCCTCCTACGAGCAGTACTTC. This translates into CASSIGGSASYEQYF.

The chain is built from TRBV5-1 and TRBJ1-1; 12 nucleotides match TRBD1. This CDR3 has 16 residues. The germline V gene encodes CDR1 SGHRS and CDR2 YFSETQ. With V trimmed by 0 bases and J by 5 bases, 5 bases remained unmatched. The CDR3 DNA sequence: TGCGCCAGCAGCTTGGCCGGGACAGGGGGCCGAACTGAAGCTTTCTTT. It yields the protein CASSLAGTGGRTEAFF.

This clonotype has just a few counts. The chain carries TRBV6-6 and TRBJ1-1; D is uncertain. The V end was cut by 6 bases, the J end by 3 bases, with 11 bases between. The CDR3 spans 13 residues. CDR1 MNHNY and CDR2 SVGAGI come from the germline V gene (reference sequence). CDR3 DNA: TGTGCCAGCAGCCCCCGAAGGGACACTGAAGCTTTCTTT. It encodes CASSPRRDTEAFF.

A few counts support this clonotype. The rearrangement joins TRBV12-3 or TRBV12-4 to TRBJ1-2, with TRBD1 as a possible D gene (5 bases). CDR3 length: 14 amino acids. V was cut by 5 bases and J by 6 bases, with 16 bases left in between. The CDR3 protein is CASSPSVLGDGYTF. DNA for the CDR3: TGTGCCAGCAGTCCGAGCGTACTGGGGGATGGCTACACCTTC.

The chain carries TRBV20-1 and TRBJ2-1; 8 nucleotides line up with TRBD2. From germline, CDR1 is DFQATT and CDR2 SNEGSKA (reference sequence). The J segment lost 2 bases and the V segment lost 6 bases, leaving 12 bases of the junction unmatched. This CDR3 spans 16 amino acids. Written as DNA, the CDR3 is TGCAGTGCCAGTTCTCTGGCGGGGGGTACCTACAATGAGCAGTTCTTC. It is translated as CSASSLAGGTYNEQFF.

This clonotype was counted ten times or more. The CDR3 is CSVVAGTDTQYF. The CDR3 region has the DNA TGCAGCGTTGTAGCGGGCACAGATACGCAGTATTTT. This chain uses TRBV29-1 with TRBJ2-3; D is perhaps TRBD2 (6 bases). V gave up 4 bases and J gave up 1 base, with 6 bases separating them. This CDR3 contains 12 residues. Germline-derived CDR1 and CDR2 are SQVTM and ANQGSEA.

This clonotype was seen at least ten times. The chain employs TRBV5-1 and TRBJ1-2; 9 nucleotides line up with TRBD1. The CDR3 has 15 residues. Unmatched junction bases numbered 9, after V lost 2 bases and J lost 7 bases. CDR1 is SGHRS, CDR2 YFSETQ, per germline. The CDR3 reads CASSFEYRGQGGYTF. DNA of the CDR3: TGCGCCAGCAGCTTTGAATACAGGGGGCAAGGTGGCTACACCTTC.

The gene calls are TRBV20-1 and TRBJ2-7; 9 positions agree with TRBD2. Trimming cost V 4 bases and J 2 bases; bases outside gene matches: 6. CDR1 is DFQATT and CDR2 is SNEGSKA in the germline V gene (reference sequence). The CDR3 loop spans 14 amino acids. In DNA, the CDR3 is TGCAGTGCTATCGGACTAGCGAGAACCTACGAGCAGTACTTC. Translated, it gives CSAIGLARTYEQYF.

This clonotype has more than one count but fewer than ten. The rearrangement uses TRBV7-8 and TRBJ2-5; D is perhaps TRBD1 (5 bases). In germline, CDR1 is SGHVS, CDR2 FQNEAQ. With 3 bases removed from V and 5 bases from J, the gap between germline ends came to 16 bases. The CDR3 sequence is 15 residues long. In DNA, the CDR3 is TGTGCCAGCAGCTTCTCTGGGGCCGGTGGGGAGACCCAGTACTTC. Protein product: CASSFSGAGGETQYF. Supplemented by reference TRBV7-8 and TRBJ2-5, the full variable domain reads GAGVSQSPRYKVAKRGQDVALRCDPISGHVSLFWYQQALGQGPEFLTYFQNEAQLDKSGLPSDRFFAERPEGSVSTLKIQRTQQEDSAVYLCASSFSGAGGETQYFGPGTRLLVL.

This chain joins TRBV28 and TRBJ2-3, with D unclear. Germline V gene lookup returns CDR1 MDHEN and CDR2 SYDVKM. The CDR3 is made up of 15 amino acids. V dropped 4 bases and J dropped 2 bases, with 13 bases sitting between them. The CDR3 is CASSYSGRPTDTQYF. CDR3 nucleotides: TGTGCCAGCAGTTACTCTGGACGGCCCACAGATACGCAGTATTTT.